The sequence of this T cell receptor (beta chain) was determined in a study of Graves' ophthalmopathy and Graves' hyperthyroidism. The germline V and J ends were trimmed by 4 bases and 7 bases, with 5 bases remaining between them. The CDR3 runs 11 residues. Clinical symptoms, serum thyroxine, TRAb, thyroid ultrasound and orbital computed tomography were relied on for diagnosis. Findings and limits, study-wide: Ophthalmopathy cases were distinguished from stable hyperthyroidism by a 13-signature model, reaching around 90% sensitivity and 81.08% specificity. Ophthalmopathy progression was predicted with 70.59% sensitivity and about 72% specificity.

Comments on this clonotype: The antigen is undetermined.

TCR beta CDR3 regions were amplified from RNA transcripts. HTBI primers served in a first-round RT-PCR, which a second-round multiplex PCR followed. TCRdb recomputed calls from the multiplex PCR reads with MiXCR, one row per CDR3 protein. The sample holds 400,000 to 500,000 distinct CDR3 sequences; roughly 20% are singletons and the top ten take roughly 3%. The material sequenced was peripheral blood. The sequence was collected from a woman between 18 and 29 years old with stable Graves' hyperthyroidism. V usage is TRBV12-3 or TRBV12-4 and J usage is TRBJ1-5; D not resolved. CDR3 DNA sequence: TGTGCCAGCAGTTCGGTCCAGCCCCAGCATTTT. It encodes CASSSVQPQHF.